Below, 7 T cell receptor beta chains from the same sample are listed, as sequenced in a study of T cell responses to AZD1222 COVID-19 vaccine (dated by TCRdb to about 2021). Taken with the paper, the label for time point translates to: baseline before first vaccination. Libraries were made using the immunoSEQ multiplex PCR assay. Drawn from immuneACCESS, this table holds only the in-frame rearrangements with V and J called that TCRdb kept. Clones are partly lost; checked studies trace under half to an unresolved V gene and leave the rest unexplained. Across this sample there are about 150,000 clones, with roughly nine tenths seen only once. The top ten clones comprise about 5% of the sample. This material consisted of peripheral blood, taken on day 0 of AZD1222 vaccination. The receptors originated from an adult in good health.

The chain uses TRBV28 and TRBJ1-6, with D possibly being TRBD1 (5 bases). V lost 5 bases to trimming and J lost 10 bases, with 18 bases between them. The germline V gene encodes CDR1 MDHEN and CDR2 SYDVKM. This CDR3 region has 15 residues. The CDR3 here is CASSIKGQGLSPLHF. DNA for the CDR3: TGTGCCAGCAGTATTAAAGGACAAGGGTTGTCACCCCTCCACTTT.

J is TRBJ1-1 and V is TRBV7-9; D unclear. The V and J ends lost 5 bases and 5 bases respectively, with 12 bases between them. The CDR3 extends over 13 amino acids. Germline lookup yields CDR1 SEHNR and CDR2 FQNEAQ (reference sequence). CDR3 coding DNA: TGTGCCAGCAGCCTAACCCTAGGGACTGAAGCTTTCTTT. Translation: CASSLTLGTEAFF.

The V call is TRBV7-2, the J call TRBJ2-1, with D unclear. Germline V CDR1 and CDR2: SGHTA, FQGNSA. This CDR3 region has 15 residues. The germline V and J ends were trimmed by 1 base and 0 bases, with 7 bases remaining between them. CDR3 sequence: CASSLGGDSYNEQFF. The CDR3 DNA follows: TGTGCCAGCAGCTTAGGAGGTGACTCCTACAATGAGCAGTTCTTC.

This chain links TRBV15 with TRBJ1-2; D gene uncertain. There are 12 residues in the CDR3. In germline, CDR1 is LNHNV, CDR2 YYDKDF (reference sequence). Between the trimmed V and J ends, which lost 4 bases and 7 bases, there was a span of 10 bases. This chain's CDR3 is CATSKRVSGYTF. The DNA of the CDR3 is TGTGCCACCAGCAAGAGAGTTTCTGGCTACACCTTC.

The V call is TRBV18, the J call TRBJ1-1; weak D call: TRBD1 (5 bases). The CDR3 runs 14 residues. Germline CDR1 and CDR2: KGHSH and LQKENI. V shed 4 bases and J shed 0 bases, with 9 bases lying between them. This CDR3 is CASSRGTLNTEAFF. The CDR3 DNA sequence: TGTGCCAGCTCACGCGGGACTTTGAACACTGAAGCTTTCTTT.

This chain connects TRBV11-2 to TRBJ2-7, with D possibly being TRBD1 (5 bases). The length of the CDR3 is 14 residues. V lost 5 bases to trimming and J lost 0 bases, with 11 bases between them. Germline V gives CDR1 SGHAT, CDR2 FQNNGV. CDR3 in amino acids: CASSPQDTSYEQYF. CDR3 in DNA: TGTGCCAGCAGCCCTCAGGACACCTCCTACGAGCAGTACTTC.

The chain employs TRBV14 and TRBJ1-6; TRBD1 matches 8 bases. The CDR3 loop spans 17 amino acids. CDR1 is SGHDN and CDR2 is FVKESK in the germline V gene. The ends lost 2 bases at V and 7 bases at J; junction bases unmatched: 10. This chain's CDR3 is CASSQRPGTGFNSPLHF. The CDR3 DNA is TGTGCCAGCAGCCAAAGACCCGGGACAGGTTTCAATTCACCCCTCCACTTT.